Below are 21 T cell receptor beta chains sequenced from a single sample in a study of shared clonotypes between healthy human individuals. The data were produced by immunoSEQ multiplex PCR, yet TCRdb's version contains in-frame clones alone and is incomplete. The data hold over 2 million clones, with 85% to 95% observed a single time. Sequencing was carried out using naive CD4+ T cells sorted from blood. The subset is: CD45RA+ positively selected. Source of these receptors: a man between 18 and 29 years old in good health.

This rearrangement joins TRBV7-2 to TRBJ1-6, with no clear D. Germline CDR1 reads SGHTA; CDR2 reads FQGNSA. The CDR3 is 13 amino acids. V lost 5 bases, J lost 12 bases, and 14 bases lay in between. The CDR3: CASSTGRWVPLHF. CDR3 coding DNA: TGTGCCAGCAGCACCGGACGCTGGGTACCCCTCCACTTT.

In nucleotides, the CDR3 is TGTGCCAGCACCATAGCGGGGGAAGAATCCTACGAGCAGTACTTC. Translation gives CASTIAGEESYEQYF. The chain is built from TRBV6-4 and TRBJ2-7, with TRBD2 matching 9 bases. Germline-derived CDR1 and CDR2 are MRHNA and SNTAGT. This CDR3 contains 15 residues. With 7 bases clipped from V and 1 base from J, the junction kept 8 bases outside the gene matches.

This chain joins TRBV4-3 and TRBJ2-2, with 7 bases aligning to TRBD2. The CDR3 consists of 19 residues. V lost 2 bases, J lost 1 base, and 13 bases stayed unmatched. Germline V gene data show CDR1 as LGHNA and CDR2 as YSLEER. The CDR3 DNA sequence: TGCGCCAGCAGCCAATTCGACAAGGCAGGGACTAAGAACACCGGGGAGCTGTTTTTT. Encoded protein: CASSQFDKAGTKNTGELFF.

The chain recombines TRBV2 with TRBJ1-2; a weak D match, TRBD1 (5 bases). There are 14 residues in the CDR3. Germline CDR1 and CDR2: SNHLY and FYNNEI. Trimming shortened V by 4 bases and J by 0 bases, and 9 bases separated the two germline ends. The CDR3 spells CASSVGASNYGYTF. In DNA, the CDR3 is TGTGCCAGCAGTGTAGGGGCTTCTAACTATGGCTACACCTTC.

Details on this clone: A read error may account for a junction end that differs from germline. The V and J genes are TRBV7-2 and TRBJ2-2, with TRBD1 matching over 9 bases. Germline CDR1 reads SGHTA; CDR2 reads FQGNSA. The CDR3 runs 15 residues. The CDR3 sequence is CASSSRTGVTGKLFF. Written as DNA, the CDR3 is TGTGCCAGCAGCTCCAGGACAGGGGTCACCGGGAAGCTGTTTTTT.

In the case of this clone: The sample holds other DNA sequences that translate to the same CDR3. This chain connects TRBV5-6 to TRBJ2-7, with TRBD1 matching over 10 bases. Germline V lookup: CDR1 SGHDT, CDR2 YYEEEE. This CDR3 is built from 15 residues. Trimming took 4 bases from V and 1 from J; bases not matched to a gene: 5. CDR3 sequence (DNA): TGTGCCAGCAGCCCCGGGACAGGGGTGTCCTACGAGCAGTACTTC. This translates into CASSPGTGVSYEQYF.

This clone was recorded only once. CDR3 sequence (DNA): TGTGCCGACGGTGGGGCCACCGGGGAGCTGTTTTTT. Its protein is CADGGATGELFF. The chain combines TRBV6-4 with TRBJ2-2, with D possibly matching TRBD1 (5 bases). CDR3 length: 12 amino acids. Trimming removed 11 bases from V and 4 bases from J, with 11 bases in between. CDR1 and CDR2 from the germline V gene are MRHNA and SNTAGT.

This clone showed up just a few times. The rearrangement joins TRBV5-6 to TRBJ1-2, with 9 bases identical to TRBD1. This CDR3 has 13 amino acids. V shed 4 bases, J shed 4 bases, and the junction held 2 bases outside the gene matches. Germline loops: CDR1 SGHDT, CDR2 YYEEEE. For the CDR3, the DNA is TGTGCCAGCAGCACGACAGGGGGCTATGGCTACACCTTC. Encoded protein: CASSTTGGYGYTF.

V is TRBV7-2 and J is TRBJ2-7; a possible D gene is TRBD2 (5 bases). The CDR3 length is 12 residues. Germline V gene sequence: CDR1 SGHTA, CDR2 FQGNSA. The V end lost 6 bases, the J end lost 5 bases, and 11 bases lay between the germline ends. The CDR3 is CASRGSGNEQYF. CDR3 DNA: TGTGCCAGCAGGGGGAGCGGCAACGAGCAGTACTTC. The whole variable domain, filled in from reference TRBV7-2 and TRBJ2-7, reads GAGVSQSPSNKVTEKGKDVELRCDPISGHTALYWYRQSLGQGLEFLIYFQGNSAPDKSGLPSDRFSAERTGGSVSTLTIQRTQQEDSAVYLCASRGSGNEQYFGPGTRLTVT.

This clone was detected once. V gene TRBV9 combines with J gene TRBJ2-1, with 7 bases identical to TRBD1. V lost 4 bases, J lost 3 bases, and 7 bases stayed unmatched. The CDR3 runs to 15 residues. In germline, CDR1 is SGDLS, CDR2 YYNGEE. CDR3 loop: CASSLDRVDYNEQFF. DNA of the CDR3: TGTGCCAGCAGCCTCGACAGGGTCGACTACAATGAGCAGTTCTTC.

The chain recombines TRBV7-8 with TRBJ1-1; perhaps TRBD1 as D (6 bases). The CDR3 totals 13 residues. Germline V gene sequence: CDR1 SGHVS, CDR2 FQNEAQ. V lost 6 bases to trimming and J lost 1 base, with 9 bases between them. The CDR3 spells CASRKGGNTEAFF. The CDR3 bases are TGTGCCAGCAGAAAAGGGGGGAACACTGAAGCTTTCTTT.

The V and J genes are TRBV2 and TRBJ2-1; 9 nucleotides agree with TRBD1. The CDR3 sequence is 14 residues long. CDR1 is SNHLY, CDR2 FYNNEI, per germline. Trimming removed 5 bases from V and 9 bases from J; junction bases left unmatched: 8. CDR3 in DNA: TGTGCCAGCAGTCGGGGACAGGGATTCGGTGAGCAGTTCTTC. This translates into CASSRGQGFGEQFF.

The count of this clone is one. The chain uses TRBV2 and TRBJ2-7; D is uncertain. The germline CDR1 and CDR2 sequences are SNHLY and FYNNEI. The V gene lost 3 bases and the J gene lost 0 bases, with 18 bases spanning the gap. The CDR3 covers 17 residues. The CDR3 DNA reads as TGTGCCAGCAGTGATGGGTGGGGTGTGAAGGTCTCCTACGAGCAGTACTTC. It is translated as CASSDGWGVKVSYEQYF.

The rearrangement links TRBV5-6 to TRBJ1-2; D gene unclear. Germline V gene sequence: CDR1 SGHDT, CDR2 YYEEEE. There are 13 residues in the CDR3. The V and J ends lost 2 bases and 5 bases respectively, with 10 bases between them. This CDR3 reads CASSFPELYGYTF. The CDR3 nucleotides are TGTGCCAGCAGCTTTCCGGAACTGTATGGCTACACCTTC.

The V call is TRBV7-2, the J call TRBJ2-3, with TRBD1 matching over 9 bases. J lost 0 bases, V lost 4 bases, and 8 bases had no gene match. The CDR3 covers 17 residues. Germline CDR1 is SGHTA and CDR2 is FQGNSA. The CDR3 sequence: CASSSIQGALSTDTQYF. Written as DNA, the CDR3 is TGTGCCAGCAGCTCCATACAGGGGGCGCTTAGCACAGATACGCAGTATTTT.

The chain combines TRBV5-4 with TRBJ2-3, with 14 bases fitting TRBD2. Germline V CDR1 and CDR2: SGHNT, YYREEE (reference sequence). The length of the CDR3 is 19 residues. The trim removed 0 bases at V and 3 bases at J, leaving 9 bases unmatched. CDR3 loop: CASSLVWGTSGSPTDTQYF. The CDR3 nucleotides read TGTGCCAGCAGCTTGGTGTGGGGGACTAGCGGGAGTCCGACAGATACGCAGTATTTT.

The V gene is TRBV6-1, the J gene TRBJ1-1, with 7 bases fitting TRBD1. CDR3 size: 14 residues. The V gene's germline CDR1 is MNHNS and CDR2 SASEGT. The V and J ends lost 4 bases and 4 bases, in that order; junction bases with no gene match: 6. As DNA, the CDR3 is TGTGCCAGCAGTGCCCAGGGGGGGGTCACTGAAGCTTTCTTT. Translating it yields CASSAQGGVTEAFF.

J is TRBJ1-2 and V is TRBV25-1; D remains ambiguous. Germline V lookup: CDR1 MGHDK, CDR2 SYGVNS. The CDR3 sequence is 13 residues long. Trimming took 5 bases from V and 4 from J, leaving 11 bases between them. CDR3 bases: TGTGCCAGCAGTCGGGCAGGAAGCTATGGCTACACCTTC. Its protein product is CASSRAGSYGYTF.

In DNA, the CDR3 is TGTGCCAGCAGTGAAGAGGGACGGCTATGGAATGGCTACACCTTC. The encoded protein is CASSEEGRLWNGYTF. The chain combines TRBV6-1 with TRBJ1-2, with D perhaps matching TRBD1 (5 bases). CDR1 is MNHNS and CDR2 is SASEGT in the germline V gene. This CDR3 comprises 15 residues. Deletions cut 1 base from V and 6 bases from J, with 15 bases between.

This sequence joins TRBV9 and TRBJ2-1, with 8 bases matching TRBD2. CDR1 is SGDLS, CDR2 YYNGEE, per germline. The CDR3 is 17 residues long. V shed 0 bases and J 8 bases; nucleotides not matched to a gene: 13. The CDR3 reads CASSVDPAGALTYEQFF. Written as DNA, the CDR3 is TGTGCCAGCAGCGTAGACCCAGCGGGGGCCTTAACTTATGAGCAGTTCTTC.

The gene calls are TRBV9 and TRBJ1-1; D remains ambiguous. The germline CDR1 and CDR2 sequences are SGDLS and YYNGEE. The CDR3 has 13 residues. Deletions cut 4 bases from V and 5 bases from J, with 12 bases between. CDR3 bases: TGTGCCAGCAGCTCCTCACCTACTACTGAAGCTTTCTTT. Translating it yields CASSSSPTTEAFF.